Listed below are T cell receptor beta chains from one sample, sequenced in a study of regulatory T cells in long-lasting Graves disease. In TCRdb, the multiplex PCR reads were re-called with MiXCR into one record per CDR3 protein. The repertoire consists of 200,000 to 250,000 distinct CDR3 sequences, with approximately 20% occurring once and the leading ten covering around 20%. The sequenced sample was peripheral blood mononuclear cells (PBMCs), obtained at new diagnosis, from a patient treated with antithyroid drugs. The receptors originated from a female donor with Graves disease. Both conserved end residues are part of each CDR3. Each record gives: clone size, V gene, CDR3 length, J gene, D gene, CDR3 protein, CDR3 DNA. D genes are given only for firm matches. Not every row has a clone size; where given, it reads once, few, many or a size class.

many	TRBV19	19	TRBJ1-6	NA	CASSMIPIRRTVENSPLHF	TGTGCCAGTAGTATGATCCCGATACGTCGGACAGTGGAAAATTCACCCCTCCACTTT
many	TRBV28	18	TRBJ1-5	NA	CASSRRQARAYSNQPQHF	TGTGCCAGCAGTCGCCGACAGGCCCGTGCTTATAGCAATCAGCCCCAGCATTTT
many	TRBV9	13	TRBJ1-1	NA	CASSVDGDTEAFF	TGTGCCAGCAGCGTAGATGGCGACACTGAAGCTTTCTTT
once	TRBV5-4	15	TRBJ2-3	NA	CASSFKVPPGDTQYF	TGTGCCAGCAGCTTCAAGGTCCCACCGGGGGATACGCAGTATTTT
many	TRBV4-3	16	TRBJ2-6	NA	CASSQDEGTGANVLTF	TGCGCCAGCAGCCAAGATGAAGGGACTGGGGCCAACGTCCTGACTTTC
NA	TRBV12-3/TRBV12-4	14	TRBJ1-5	NA	CASSLEAFDQPQHF	TGTGCCAGCAGTTTGGAAGCCTTCGATCAGCCCCAGCATTTT
many	TRBV6-5	16	TRBJ2-1	TRBD2	CASSYSAGAGPDEQFF	TGTGCCAGCAGTTACTCGGCGGGAGCGGGCCCCGATGAGCAGTTCTTC
few	TRBV7-9	14	TRBJ2-7	NA	CASSLRPQGSEQYF	TGTGCCAGCAGCCTCCGCCCACAGGGATCCGAGCAGTACTTC
many	TRBV19	14	TRBJ1-1	TRBD1	CASRLGQGETEAFF	TGTGCCAGTAGACTTGGACAGGGTGAAACTGAAGCTTTCTTT
NA	TRBV20-1	15	TRBJ2-7	NA	CSARVAPGTQYEQYF	TGCAGTGCTAGAGTAGCCCCCGGGACTCAATACGAGCAGTACTTC
NA	TRBV12-3/TRBV12-4	13	TRBJ1-2	NA	CASSPGAGRGYTF	TGTGCCAGCAGTCCCGGGGCAGGGCGGGGCTACACCTTC
many	TRBV29-1	10	TRBJ1-2	NA	CSVATPGYTF	TGCAGCGTTGCTACCCCTGGCTACACCTTC
NA	TRBV11-2	14	TRBJ2-1	TRBD2	CASSLVPRGDEQFF	TGTGCCAGCAGCTTAGTACCGCGGGGGGATGAGCAGTTCTTC
many	TRBV10-3	12	TRBJ1-2	TRBD1	CAISAGDSGYTF	TGTGCCATCAGTGCCGGGGACAGTGGCTACACCTTC
NA	TRBV12-3/TRBV12-4	15	TRBJ2-2	NA	CASTGGGTNTGELFF	TGTGCCAGCACCGGAGGCGGGACGAACACCGGGGAGCTGTTTTTT
many	TRBV6-1	12	TRBJ1-5	NA	CASSPANQPQHF	TGTGCCAGCAGTCCCGCCAATCAGCCCCAGCATTTT
many	TRBV11-3	14	TRBJ2-7	TRBD2	CASSLTAGGYEQYF	TGTGCCAGCAGCTTAACGGCGGGAGGGTACGAGCAGTACTTC
many	TRBV20-1	14	TRBJ2-1	TRBD1	CSASSGTGANEQFF	TGCAGTGCTAGCTCCGGGACAGGGGCCAATGAGCAGTTCTTC
many	TRBV9	15	TRBJ2-3	NA	CASSPLTEVTDTQYF	TGTGCCAGCAGCCCCTTGACAGAGGTCACAGATACGCAGTATTTT
many	TRBV18	13	TRBJ1-5	NA	CASSSNRDQPQHF	TGTGCCAGCTCATCAAACAGAGATCAGCCCCAGCATTTT
few	TRBV15	14	TRBJ2-7	TRBD2	CATSRDSGGSEQYF	TGTGCCACCAGCAGAGATTCCGGCGGGAGCGAGCAGTACTTC
many	TRBV24-1	14	TRBJ2-5	NA	CATSDGTPQETQYF	TGTGCCACCAGTGACGGGACACCTCAGGAGACCCAGTACTTC